These T cell receptor beta chains were read from a single sample in a study of blood T cell repertoires in COVID-19. Only in-frame clones appear in the TCRdb table, and some are missing; sequencing was by immunoSEQ multiplex PCR. The table lists around 470,000 clones, roughly 88% of them singletons, with about 0.6% in the top ten. Sequences were obtained from PBMCs or T cells enriched from blood (not recorded which). All receptors come from a man younger than 35 who had recovered from COVID-19. CDR3s include the opening cysteine and the closing phenylalanine or tryptophan. The order of the fields is V gene, D gene, clone size, J gene, CDR3 protein, CDR3 DNA. The D gene is left open where the match is weak. Clone size appears in some rows only: once, few, many, or a class for an expanded clone.

>TRBV27|NA|NA|TRBJ1-1
CASGGRLGDTEAFF
TGTGCCAGCGGAGGTAGGTTAGGCGACACTGAAGCTTTCTTT
>TRBV2|TRBD1|NA|TRBJ1-2
CASRGDRDYGYTF
TGTGCCAGCAGGGGAGACAGGGACTATGGCTACACCTTC
>TRBV28|NA|NA|TRBJ1-5
CASSLQGPQPQHF
TGTGCCAGCAGTTTGCAGGGCCCTCAGCCCCAGCATTTT
>TRBV7-3|NA|NA|TRBJ2-1
CASSLTGGSYNEQFF
TGTGCCAGCAGCTTAACCGGGGGATCCTACAATGAGCAGTTCTTC
>TRBV24-1|TRBD2|NA|TRBJ2-1
CATSDSRGGLAGYNEQFF
TGTGCCACCAGTGATTCCCGTGGAGGGCTAGCGGGGTACAATGAGCAGTTCTTC
>TRBV5-6|NA|NA|TRBJ2-1
CASSSGTSYNEQFF
TGTGCCAGCAGCTCCGGGACTTCCTACAATGAGCAGTTCTTC
>TRBV7-9|TRBD2|NA|TRBJ2-1
CASSPSGGAVEQFF
TGTGCCAGCAGCCCTAGCGGGGGGGCGGTTGAGCAGTTCTTC
>TRBV6-5|TRBD1|NA|TRBJ1-5
CASGTGGYNQPQHF
TGTGCCAGCGGAACAGGGGGCTACAATCAGCCCCAGCATTTT
>TRBV5-1|NA|NA|TRBJ1-6
CASSPGTTARIQNSPLHF
TGCGCCAGCAGTCCTGGGACAACTGCAAGAATCCAAAATTCACCCCTCCACTTT
>TRBV2|NA|NA|TRBJ2-7
CASHRRGSYTRNSYEQYF
TGTGCCAGCCACAGGAGGGGATCGTACACTAGAAACTCCTACGAGCAGTACTTC
>TRBV27|TRBD1|NA|TRBJ2-7
CASSPGTGIYEQYF
TGTGCCAGCAGCCCCGGGACAGGGATCTACGAGCAGTACTTC
>TRBV2|NA|few|TRBJ1-2
CASSPTVSHGYTF
TGTGCCAGCAGTCCGACAGTATCGCATGGCTACACCTTC